The subject of this entry is one T cell receptor beta chain. Many counts were recorded for this clonotype. Its antigen is currently not known. There are no base qualities to consult, and no much larger clone falls within one base. In the ophthalmopathy patients, disease was moderately to severely active, with a Clinical Activity Score of 3 or more, a NOSPECS grade of 4 or more, and a duration of less than 3 months. Exclusion was applied to patients with uncontrolled infections, other autoimmune diseases, pregnancy or lactation. Clinical symptoms, serum thyroxine and TRAb, thyroid ultrasound, and orbital computed tomography formed the basis for the diagnoses. PBMCs were separated from roughly 10 ml of fresh peripheral blood using Ficoll-Paque density gradient centrifugation. Trizol reagent was used to extract total RNA, and RNA quality was then checked on an Agilent 2100 Bioanalyzer. These data are taken from a study of T cells in Graves' hyperthyroidism and ophthalmopathy (dated by TCRdb to between 2018 and 2021). In the study overall: Peripheral blood was sampled at the time of initial diagnosis, prior to any treatment. To identify distinguishing TCR V-J signatures, a discovery cohort of 95 to 100 patients was used, comprising some 43 with Graves' ophthalmopathy and around 60 with stable Graves' hyperthyroidism. Prospective prediction of ophthalmopathy was tested in an independent validation cohort consisting of fewer than 20 hyperthyroidism patients and around 17 patients who later progressed to ophthalmopathy. The 75 to 100 discovery patients were divided at random into training and test sets in a 7:3 ratio. Thyroid tissue and blood T-cell repertoires from six Graves' hyperthyroidism patients were also compared in the study. Once sampling was done, hyperthyroidism patients were given methimazole at a starting dose of 30 mg daily, whereas ophthalmopathy patients were given high-dose intravenous methylprednisolone. The paper describes TCR Vbeta CDR3 sequencing of around 140 peripheral blood samples, made up of about 41 ophthalmopathy patients, approximately 73 hyperthyroidism patients and 17 progressor patients.

TCR beta CDR3 regions were amplified from RNA transcripts. For the first round of RT-PCR on the TCR CDR3, the HTBI primer set was used together with the Qiagen OneStep RT-PCR kit. A second multiplex PCR round built the libraries, followed by size selection and purification. The libraries were sequenced on an Illumina HiSeq2000 using paired-end 100 bp reads. In the paper's pipeline: SOAPnuke was used to process the raw data, throwing out any read that contained adapters or uncalled bases, had a mean Phred below 15, or lacked an exact constant-primer or identifier match. COPE v1.2.5 was used to merge high-quality paired reads, and clonotypes were defined as unique nucleotide sequences. MiTCR v1.1 was used to align the clonotypes against IMGT TRBV, TRBD and TRBJ reference segments. Only V-J combinations with frequency above 0.0001, covering about 99% of repertoires, were analysed. A TCS score was defined as the ratio between F50 (clonal expansion) and ExV (chaos), using BLOSUM62-based TCRdist between CDR3 peptides within each V-J. Welch's t-statistics and random forest reduced roughly 500 V-J features to some 14, which were used in a naive Bayes classifier (R e1071). TCRdb reworked the public reads: Q25 trimming with fastp, MiXCR clone assembly, productive beta chains retained. Every CDR3 protein is listed once, alongside the most common genes and DNA of its rows. These V and J calls derive from TCRdb rather than the authors' analysis. The sample table contains 310,000 or so distinct CDR3 sequences; only one count was recorded for about 17% of them. Over 45% of the sample goes to the ten largest clones.

Beyond this particular receptor, the publication reports: A 13 V-J signature model separated ophthalmopathy from stable hyperthyroidism, with around 88% sensitivity and 81% to 82% specificity in cross-validation and 80%/75% in testing. Most expanded thyroid clonotypes (frequency above 0.001) were also detected in blood, a finding suggesting that blood repertoires may reflect thyroid immune responses. No statistical method was used to set the sample size in advance, and investigators knew the group allocation. In validation, the model predicted progression to ophthalmopathy with approximately 71% sensitivity and about 73% specificity, a median of 6.5 months before onset.

As encoded in the germline V gene, CDR1 is SGHRS while CDR2 is YFSETQ. The CDR3 numbers 15 residues from cysteine through phenylalanine. The retained sequence is limited to the CDR3, 45 bases, with the frame set at the first base. V was cut back by 4 bases and J by 4 bases, leaving a gap of 15 bases between them. The sample consisted of blood. The receptor was derived from a woman aged 55-69 years with Graves' ophthalmopathy. The rearranged segments are TRBV5-1 and TRBJ2-1; the D gene lacks a confident call. The CDR3 protein is CASSPTQTGYNEQFF. The sequenced DNA is TGCGCCAGCAGCCCGACCCAAACTGGATACAATGAGCAGTTCTTC. Full variable domain (CDR3 extended with the reference TRBV5-1 and TRBJ2-1 proteins): KAGVTQTPRYLIKTRGQQVTLSCSPISGHRSVSWYQQTPGQGLQFLFEYFSETQRNKGNFPGRFSGRQFSNSRSEMNVSTLELGDSALYLCASSPTQTGYNEQFFGPGTRLTVL.